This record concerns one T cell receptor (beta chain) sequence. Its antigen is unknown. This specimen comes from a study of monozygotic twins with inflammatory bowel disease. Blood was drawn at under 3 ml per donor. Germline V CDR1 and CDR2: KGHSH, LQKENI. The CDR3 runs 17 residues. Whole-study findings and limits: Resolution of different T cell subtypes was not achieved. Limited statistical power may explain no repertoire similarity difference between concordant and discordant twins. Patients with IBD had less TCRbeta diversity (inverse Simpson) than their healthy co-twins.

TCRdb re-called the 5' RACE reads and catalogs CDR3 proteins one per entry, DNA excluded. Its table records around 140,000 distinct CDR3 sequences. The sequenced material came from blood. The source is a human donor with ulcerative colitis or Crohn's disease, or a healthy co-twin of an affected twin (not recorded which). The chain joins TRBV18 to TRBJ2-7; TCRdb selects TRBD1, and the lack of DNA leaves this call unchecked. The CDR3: CASSLLPGQGASYEQYF.